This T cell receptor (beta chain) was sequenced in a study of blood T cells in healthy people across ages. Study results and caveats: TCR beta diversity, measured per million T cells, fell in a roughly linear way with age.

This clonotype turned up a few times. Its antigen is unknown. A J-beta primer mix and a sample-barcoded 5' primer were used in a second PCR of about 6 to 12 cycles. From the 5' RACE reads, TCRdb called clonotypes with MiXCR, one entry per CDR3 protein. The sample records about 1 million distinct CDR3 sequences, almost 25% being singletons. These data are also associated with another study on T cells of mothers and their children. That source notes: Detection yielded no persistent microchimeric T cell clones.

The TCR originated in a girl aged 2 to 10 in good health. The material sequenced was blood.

The CDR3 loop reads CASSPNPQQGATYGYTF. CDR3 in DNA: TGTGCCAGCAGTCCCAACCCCCAACAGGGGGCCACCTATGGCTACACCTTC. The V gene is TRBV27, the J gene TRBJ1-2; TRBD1 matches 9 bases. CDR3 length: 17 amino acids. Germline values: CDR1 MNHEY, CDR2 SMNVEV (reference sequence). V shed 5 bases and J 4 bases; nucleotides not matched to a gene: 14.